This is a list of T cell receptor beta chains from one sample in a study of cytomegalovirus exposure and HLA in healthy donors. Measured with immunoSEQ multiplex PCR; TCRdb has only the in-frame clones, and not every one. The sample comprises tens of thousands of clones, 95% of which are singletons, and nearly 0.7% rests with the top ten. The sequencing input was PBMCs. The origin of the receptors is a woman between 18 and 30 years old in good health and CMV-seronegative. The CDR3 runs from the conserved cysteine through the conserved F or W. A D gene is named only where the DNA matches it firmly. Size tells how often a clone was seen (once, few, many) or the class of an expanded clone, and some rows leave it out.

CDR3 protein: CASRSWSSGEKNIQYF
CDR3 DNA: TGTGCCAGCAGGAGTTGGTCTAGCGGGGAAAAAAACATTCAGTACTTC
D gene: TRBD2
J gene: TRBJ2-4
clone size: -
V gene: TRBV28

CDR3 protein: CASSVELAGVGSYNEQFF
CDR3 DNA: TGTGCCAGCAGCGTAGAACTAGCGGGAGTAGGATCCTACAATGAGCAGTTCTTC
D gene: TRBD2
J gene: TRBJ2-1
clone size: -
V gene: TRBV9

CDR3 protein: CASSYWRLPYEQYF
CDR3 DNA: TGTGCCAGCAGTTACTGGCGGCTTCCCTACGAGCAGTACTTC
D gene: -
J gene: TRBJ2-7
clone size: -
V gene: TRBV6-5

CDR3 protein: CASTIPVGSSGSSYNEQFF
CDR3 DNA: TGTGCCAGCACCATCCCGGTCGGGTCTAGCGGGAGCTCCTACAATGAGCAGTTCTTC
D gene: TRBD2
J gene: TRBJ2-1
clone size: -
V gene: TRBV28

CDR3 protein: CASSLTGGGEKLFF
CDR3 DNA: TGTGCCAGCAGCTTAACGGGGGGGGGTGAAAAACTGTTTTTT
D gene: -
J gene: TRBJ1-4
clone size: once
V gene: TRBV7-9

CDR3 protein: CASSPDRYPRLYEQYF
CDR3 DNA: TGTGCCAGCAGCCCCGACAGGTACCCTCGGTTGTACGAGCAGTACTTC
D gene: -
J gene: TRBJ2-7
clone size: -
V gene: TRBV11-2

CDR3 protein: CASSYATGSAEAFF
CDR3 DNA: TGTGCCAGCAGTTATGCGACAGGGAGCGCTGAAGCTTTCTTT
D gene: TRBD1
J gene: TRBJ1-1
clone size: -
V gene: TRBV6-5

CDR3 protein: CASSLGTAVMEQYF
CDR3 DNA: TGCGCCAGCAGCTTGGGGACAGCGGTTATGGAGCAGTACTTC
D gene: -
J gene: TRBJ2-7
clone size: -
V gene: TRBV5-1

CDR3 protein: CATLAIRTGLGDEQYF
CDR3 DNA: TGTGCCACCTTGGCCATTCGGACAGGCCTAGGGGACGAGCAGTACTTC
D gene: TRBD1
J gene: TRBJ2-7
clone size: -
V gene: TRBV10-3

CDR3 protein: CASSLIPGSGANVLTF
CDR3 DNA: TGTGCCAGCAGTTTAATCCCAGGCTCTGGGGCCAACGTCCTGACTTTC
D gene: -
J gene: TRBJ2-6
clone size: -
V gene: TRBV28

CDR3 protein: CASSPSSGSTDTQYF
CDR3 DNA: TGTGCCAGCAGCCCATCTAGCGGTAGCACAGATACGCAGTATTTT
D gene: TRBD2
J gene: TRBJ2-3
clone size: -
V gene: TRBV5-4

CDR3 protein: CASSVGGRGYNEQFF
CDR3 DNA: TGTGCCAGCAGCGTAGGCGGGAGGGGCTACAATGAGCAGTTCTTC
D gene: TRBD2
J gene: TRBJ2-1
clone size: -
V gene: TRBV9

CDR3 protein: CAIRESGGEYEQYF
CDR3 DNA: TGTGCCATCAGGGAGAGCGGGGGGGAATACGAGCAGTACTTC
D gene: TRBD2
J gene: TRBJ2-7
clone size: -
V gene: TRBV10-3

CDR3 protein: CASSQDLGSPPPQHF
CDR3 DNA: TGTGCCAGCAGCCAAGATCTGGGCTCCCCTCCGCCCCAGCATTTT
D gene: -
J gene: TRBJ1-5
clone size: -
V gene: TRBV4-2

CDR3 protein: CASKGGAGEQYF
CDR3 DNA: TGTGCCAGCAAAGGGGGCGCGGGCGAGCAGTACTTC
D gene: TRBD1
J gene: TRBJ2-7
clone size: -
V gene: TRBV6-6